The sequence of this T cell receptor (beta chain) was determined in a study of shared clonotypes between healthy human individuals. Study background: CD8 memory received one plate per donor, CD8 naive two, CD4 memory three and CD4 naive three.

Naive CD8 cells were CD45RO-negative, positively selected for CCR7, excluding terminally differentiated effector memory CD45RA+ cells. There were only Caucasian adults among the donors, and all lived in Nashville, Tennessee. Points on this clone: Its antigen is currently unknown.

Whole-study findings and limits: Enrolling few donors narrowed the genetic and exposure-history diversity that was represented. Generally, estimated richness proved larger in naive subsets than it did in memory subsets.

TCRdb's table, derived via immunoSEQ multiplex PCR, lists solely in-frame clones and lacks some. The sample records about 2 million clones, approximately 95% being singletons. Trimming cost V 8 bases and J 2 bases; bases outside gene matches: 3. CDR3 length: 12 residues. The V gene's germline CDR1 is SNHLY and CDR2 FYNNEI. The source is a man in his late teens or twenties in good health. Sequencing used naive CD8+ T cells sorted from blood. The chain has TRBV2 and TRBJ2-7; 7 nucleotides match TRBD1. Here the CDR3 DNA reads TGTGCCAGCTACAGGGGACCCTACGAGCAGTACTTC. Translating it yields CASYRGPYEQYF.